This T cell receptor (beta chain) was documented in a study of blood T cell repertoires in COVID-19. Study background: T cells, B-cell-depleted T cells, or PBMCs provided the cDNA or gDNA that served as material.

Per the germline V gene, CDR1 is SGHNT and CDR2 is YYREEE (reference sequence). Trimming stripped 2 bases from V and 0 bases from J, with 10 bases between. The CDR3 sequence is 15 residues long. Per the original data handling: Nucleated cell number was recorded as an estimate derived from reference gene primer amplification. The assay was immunoSEQ multiplex PCR, and TCRdb's table has in-frame clones only and misses some. The V and J calls and clone size were taken over from that table, and D and trimming were inferred from the DNA. The profile shows a few hundred thousand clones, 70% to 90% of them singletons.

The specimen was peripheral blood. The chain couples TRBV5-4 to TRBJ2-3; D remains ambiguous. The clonotype comes from a human donor in a cohort sampled during active COVID-19. The DNA for the CDR3 is TGTGCCAGCAGCTTATCAATTTCCAGCACAGATACGCAGTATTTT. The encoded protein is CASSLSISSTDTQYF.